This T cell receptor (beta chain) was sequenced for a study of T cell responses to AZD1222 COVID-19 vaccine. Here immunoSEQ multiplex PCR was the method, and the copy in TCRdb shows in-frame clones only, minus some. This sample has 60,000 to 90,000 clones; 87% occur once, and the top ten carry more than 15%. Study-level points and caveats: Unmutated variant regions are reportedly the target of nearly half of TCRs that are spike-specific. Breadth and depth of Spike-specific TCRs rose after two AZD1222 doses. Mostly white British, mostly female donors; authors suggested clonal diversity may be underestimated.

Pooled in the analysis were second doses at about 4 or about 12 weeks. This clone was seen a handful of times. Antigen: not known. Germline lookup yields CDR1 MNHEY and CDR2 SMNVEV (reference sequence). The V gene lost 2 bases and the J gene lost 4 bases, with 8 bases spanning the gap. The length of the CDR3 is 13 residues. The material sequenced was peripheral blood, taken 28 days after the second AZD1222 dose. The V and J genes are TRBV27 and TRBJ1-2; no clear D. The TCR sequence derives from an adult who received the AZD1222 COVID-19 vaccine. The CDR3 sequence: CASSLNGVYGYTF. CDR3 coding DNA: TGTGCCAGCAGTTTAAACGGGGTCTATGGCTACACCTTC.